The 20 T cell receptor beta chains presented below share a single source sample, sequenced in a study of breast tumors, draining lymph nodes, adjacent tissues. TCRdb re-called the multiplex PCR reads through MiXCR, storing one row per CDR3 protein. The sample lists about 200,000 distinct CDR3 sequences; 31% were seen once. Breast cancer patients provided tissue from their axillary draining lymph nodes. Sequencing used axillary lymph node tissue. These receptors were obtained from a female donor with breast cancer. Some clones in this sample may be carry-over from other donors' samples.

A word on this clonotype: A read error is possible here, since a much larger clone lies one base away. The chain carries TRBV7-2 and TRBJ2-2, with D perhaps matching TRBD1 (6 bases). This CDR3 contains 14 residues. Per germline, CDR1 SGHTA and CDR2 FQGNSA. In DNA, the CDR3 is TGTGCCTGGGGGAGACAGGCGAACACCGGGGAGCCGTTTTTT. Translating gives CAWGRQANTGEPFF.

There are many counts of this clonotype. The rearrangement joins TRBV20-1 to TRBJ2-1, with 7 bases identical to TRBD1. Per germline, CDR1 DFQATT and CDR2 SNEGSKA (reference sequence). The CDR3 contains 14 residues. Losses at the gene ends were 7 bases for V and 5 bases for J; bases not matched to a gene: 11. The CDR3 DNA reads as TGCAGTGTTCCACAGGGGACGTCTAACAATGAGCAGTTCTTC. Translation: CSVPQGTSNNEQFF.

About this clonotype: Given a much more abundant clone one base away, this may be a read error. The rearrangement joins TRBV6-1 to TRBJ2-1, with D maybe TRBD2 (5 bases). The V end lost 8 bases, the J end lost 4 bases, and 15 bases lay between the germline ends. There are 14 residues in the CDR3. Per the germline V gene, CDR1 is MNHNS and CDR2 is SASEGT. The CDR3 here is CASGVGVLYNEQFF. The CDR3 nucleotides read TGTGCCAGCGGTGTCGGGGTCCTGTACAATGAGCAGTTCTTC.

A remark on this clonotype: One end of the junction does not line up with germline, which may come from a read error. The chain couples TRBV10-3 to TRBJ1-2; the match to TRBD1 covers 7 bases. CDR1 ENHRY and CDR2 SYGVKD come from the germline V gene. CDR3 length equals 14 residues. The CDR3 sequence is CASSGRGTGYGYTF. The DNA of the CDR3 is TGTGCCAGCAGTGGCAGGGGGACGGGCTATGGCTACACCTTC.

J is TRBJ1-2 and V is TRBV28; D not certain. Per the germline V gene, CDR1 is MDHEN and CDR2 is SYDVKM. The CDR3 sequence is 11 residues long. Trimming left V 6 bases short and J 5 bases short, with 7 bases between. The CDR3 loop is CASRKEYGYTF. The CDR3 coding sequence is TGTGCCAGCAGGAAGGAGTATGGCTACACCTTC.

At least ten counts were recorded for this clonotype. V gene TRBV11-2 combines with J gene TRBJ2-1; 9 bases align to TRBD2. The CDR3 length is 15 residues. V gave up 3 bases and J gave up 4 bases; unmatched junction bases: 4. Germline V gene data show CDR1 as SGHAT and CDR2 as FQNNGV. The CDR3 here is CASSFERGAYNEQFF. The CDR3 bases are TGTGCCAGCAGCTTCGAGCGGGGGGCTTACAATGAGCAGTTCTTC.

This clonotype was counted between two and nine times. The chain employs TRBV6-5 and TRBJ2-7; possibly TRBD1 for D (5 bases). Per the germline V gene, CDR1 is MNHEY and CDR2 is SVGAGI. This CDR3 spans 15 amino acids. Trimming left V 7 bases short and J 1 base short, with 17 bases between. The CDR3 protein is CASTRMPRQSYEQYF. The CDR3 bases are TGTGCCAGCACCCGAATGCCACGACAGTCCTACGAGCAGTACTTC.

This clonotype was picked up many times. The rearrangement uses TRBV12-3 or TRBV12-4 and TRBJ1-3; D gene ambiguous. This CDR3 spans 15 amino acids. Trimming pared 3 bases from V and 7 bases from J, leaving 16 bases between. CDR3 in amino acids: CASSFFSLERNTIYF. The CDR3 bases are TGTGCCAGCAGTTTCTTTTCGCTGGAGAGGAACACCATATATTTT.

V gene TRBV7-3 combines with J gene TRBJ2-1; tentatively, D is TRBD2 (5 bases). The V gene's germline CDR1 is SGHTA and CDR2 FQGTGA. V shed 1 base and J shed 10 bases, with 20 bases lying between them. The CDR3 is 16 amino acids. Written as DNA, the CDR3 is TGTGCCAGCAGCTTAAGCGGAGGACGCGCGAGTATCGAGCAGTTCTTC. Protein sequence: CASSLSGGRASIEQFF.

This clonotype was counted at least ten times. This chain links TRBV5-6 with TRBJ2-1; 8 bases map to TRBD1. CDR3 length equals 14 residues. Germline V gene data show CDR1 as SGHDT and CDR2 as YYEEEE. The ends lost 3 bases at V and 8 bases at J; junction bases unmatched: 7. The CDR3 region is CASSSRTGWDEQFF. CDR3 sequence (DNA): TGTGCCAGCAGCTCGCGGACAGGGTGGGATGAGCAGTTCTTC.

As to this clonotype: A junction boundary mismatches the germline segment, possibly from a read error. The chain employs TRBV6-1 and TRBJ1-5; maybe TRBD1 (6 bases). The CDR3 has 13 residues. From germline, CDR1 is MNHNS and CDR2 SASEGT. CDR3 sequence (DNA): TGTGCCAGCGAGGGGGGAGGGGGTCAGCCCCGGCATTTT. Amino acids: CASEGGGGQPRHF.

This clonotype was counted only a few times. The CDR3 sequence is CASTAAASNTGELFF. CDR3 sequence (DNA): TGTGCCAGCACCGCGGCTGCCTCCAACACCGGGGAGCTGTTTTTT. This chain links TRBV2 with TRBJ2-2; D call uncertain. Between the trimmed V and J ends, which lost 7 bases and 2 bases, there was a span of 14 bases. The length of the CDR3 is 15 residues. Looked up from germline, CDR1 is SNHLY and CDR2 is FYNNEI.

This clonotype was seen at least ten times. CDR3 coding DNA: TGTGCCAGTCGGAAAAGAGGGGGCTGGGGCACAGATACGCAGTATTTT. Translation gives CASRKRGGWGTDTQYF. V gene TRBV12-3 or TRBV12-4 combines with J gene TRBJ2-3; 7 positions match TRBD1. The CDR3 covers 16 residues. V trimming: 9 bases; J trimming: 1 base; junction bases outside the gene matches: 13.

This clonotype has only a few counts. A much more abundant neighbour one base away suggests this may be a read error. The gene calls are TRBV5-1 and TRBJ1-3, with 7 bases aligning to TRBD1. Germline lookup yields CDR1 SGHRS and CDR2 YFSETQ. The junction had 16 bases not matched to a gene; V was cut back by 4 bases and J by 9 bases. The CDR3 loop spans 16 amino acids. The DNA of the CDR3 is TGCGCCAGCAGCCCCGGACCCTGGACAGGACGAAGCACCATATATTTT. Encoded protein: CASSPGPWTGRSTIYF.

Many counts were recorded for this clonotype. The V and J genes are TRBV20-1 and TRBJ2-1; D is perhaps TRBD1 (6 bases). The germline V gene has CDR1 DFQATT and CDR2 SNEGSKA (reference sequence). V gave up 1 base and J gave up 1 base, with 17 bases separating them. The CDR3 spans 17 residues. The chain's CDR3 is CSARVPWGRTSYNEQFF. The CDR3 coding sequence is TGCAGTGCTAGAGTACCGTGGGGGCGGACTTCCTACAATGAGCAGTTCTTC.

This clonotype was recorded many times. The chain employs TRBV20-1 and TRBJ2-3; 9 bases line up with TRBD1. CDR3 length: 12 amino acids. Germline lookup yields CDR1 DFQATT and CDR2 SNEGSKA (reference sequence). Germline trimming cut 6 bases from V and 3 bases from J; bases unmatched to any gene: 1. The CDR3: CSADRGTDTQYF. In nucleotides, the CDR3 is TGCAGTGCCGACAGGGGGACAGATACGCAGTATTTT.

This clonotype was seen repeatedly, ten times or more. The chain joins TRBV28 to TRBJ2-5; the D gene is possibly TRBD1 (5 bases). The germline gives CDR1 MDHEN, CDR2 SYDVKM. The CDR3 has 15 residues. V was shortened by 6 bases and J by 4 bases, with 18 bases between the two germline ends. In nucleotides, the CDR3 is TGTGCCAGCAGCCAAGTTTCAGGGATCACAGAGACCCAGTACTTC. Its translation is CASSQVSGITETQYF.

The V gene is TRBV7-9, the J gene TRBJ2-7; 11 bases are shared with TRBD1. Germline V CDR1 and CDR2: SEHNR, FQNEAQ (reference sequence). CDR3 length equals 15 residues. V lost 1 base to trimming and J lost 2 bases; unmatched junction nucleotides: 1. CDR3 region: CASSLGGQGAYEQYF. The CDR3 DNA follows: TGTGCCAGCAGCTTAGGGGGACAGGGGGCCTACGAGCAGTACTTC.

The CDR3 DNA follows: TGTGCCAGCAGCTTTACAGGGGGAGGTTACAATGAGCAGTTCTTC. Its translation: CASSFTGGGYNEQFF. The chain couples TRBV11-2 to TRBJ2-5; 8 bases line up with TRBD1. The end of the DNA aligns better with TRBJ2-1, so the J call may be wrong. The CDR3 is 15 residues long. The germline V gene encodes CDR1 SGHAT and CDR2 FQNNGV.

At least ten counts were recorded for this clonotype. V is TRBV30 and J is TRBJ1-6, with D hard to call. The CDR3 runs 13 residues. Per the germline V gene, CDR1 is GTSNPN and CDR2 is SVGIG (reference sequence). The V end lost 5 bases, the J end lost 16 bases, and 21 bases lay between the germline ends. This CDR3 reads CAWEAGGSGGLHF. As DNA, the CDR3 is TGTGCCTGGGAAGCGGGAGGTTCAGGAGGACTCCACTTT. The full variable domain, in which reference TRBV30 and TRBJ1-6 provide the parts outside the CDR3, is SQTIHQWPATLVQPVGSPLSLECTVEGTSNPNLYWYRQAAGRGLQLLFYSVGIGQISSEVPQNLSASRPQDRQFILSSKKLLLSDSGFYLCAWEAGGSGGLHFGNGTRLTVT.